The next 27 T cell receptor beta chains were all read from a single sample in a study of T cell repertoires in aging, cancer and after chemotherapy. TRB rearrangements spanning V, D and J were amplified using mixed TRB-A/B primers. In TCRdb, the multiplex PCR reads were re-called with MiXCR into one record per CDR3 protein. The table shows about 4,800 distinct CDR3 sequences, with 20% to 30% occurring only once. Peripheral blood genomic DNA, not sorted cells or RNA, was the template. The sequenced material came from blood. All receptors derive from a human donor in good health.

This chain joins TRBV12-5 and TRBJ1-1; the match to TRBD1 covers 8 bases. Germline assignment: CDR1 LGHNT and CDR2 FRNRAP. V lost 1 base and J lost 3; bases outside the gene matches: 4. This CDR3 region has 15 residues. The CDR3 sequence: CASGLGQGRHTEAFF. CDR3 nucleotides: TGTGCTAGTGGTTTGGGACAGGGGCGACACACTGAAGCTTTCTTT.

V usage is TRBV7-3 and J usage is TRBJ2-2; TRBD2 might be the D (5 bases). The V end lost 0 bases, the J end lost 4 bases, and 9 bases lay between the germline ends. The CDR3 spans 15 residues. Germline values: CDR1 SGHTA, CDR2 FQGTGA. The CDR3 DNA reads TGTGCCAGCAGCTTAACGGGAGTGCGCACCGGGGAGCTGTTTTTT. As protein: CASSLTGVRTGELFF.

V gene TRBV6-5 combines with J gene TRBJ1-2, with a tentative D call TRBD1 (5 bases). The CDR3 consists of 17 residues. V dropped 10 bases and J dropped 6 bases, with 30 bases sitting between them. Germline-derived CDR1 and CDR2 are MNHEY and SVGAGI. CDR3 coding DNA: TGTGCCACCTCCCCAGGGTCCCAAGGGACCAGTTTTGATGGCTACACCTTC. Protein sequence: CATSPGSQGTSFDGYTF.

The table lists this clonotype with a few counts. The chain carries TRBV7-9 and TRBJ1-1; D gene unclear. The germline V gene has CDR1 SEHNR and CDR2 FQNEAQ (reference sequence). V lost 1 base and J lost 2, with 14 bases in between. This CDR3 has 16 amino acids. The CDR3 nucleotides read TGTGCCAGCAGCTTAGGGGCCCCATCCCTCAACACTGAAGCTTTCTTT. Translated, it gives CASSLGAPSLNTEAFF.

The chain joins TRBV5-1 to TRBJ1-6; 10 bases map to TRBD1. The germline gives CDR1 SGHRS, CDR2 YFSETQ. The CDR3 consists of 14 residues. With V trimmed by 3 bases and J by 10 bases, 4 bases remained unmatched. This CDR3 reads CASSSGTGVSPLHF. The CDR3 DNA follows: TGCGCCAGCAGCTCCGGGACAGGGGTATCACCCCTCCACTTT.

This clonotype is judged medium-sized (0.01 to 0.1%). The genes are TRBV27 and TRBJ2-7; the D gene is possibly TRBD2 (6 bases). Germline V gene lookup returns CDR1 MNHEY and CDR2 SMNVEV (reference sequence). Trimming took off 5 bases at V and 2 bases at J, with 13 bases between the two ends. The CDR3 extends over 14 amino acids. The CDR3 DNA sequence: TGTGCCAGCAGTACCTATAGCGGCCCCTACGAGCAGTACTTC. It yields the protein CASSTYSGPYEQYF.

Within the sample, this clonotype is medium-sized. V is TRBV6-5 and J is TRBJ1-2; possible D gene TRBD1, 6 bases. The CDR3 consists of 14 residues. V was trimmed by 6 bases and J by 3 bases, leaving 14 bases between them. In germline, CDR1 is MNHEY, CDR2 SVGAGI. CDR3 residues: CASRTPGGDYGYTF. The CDR3 DNA sequence: TGTGCCAGCAGAACGCCCGGGGGCGACTATGGCTACACCTTC.

This clonotype is medium-sized by share. The chain recombines TRBV27 with TRBJ2-5; maybe TRBD1 (6 bases). Germline loops: CDR1 MNHEY, CDR2 SMNVEV (reference sequence). The length of the CDR3 is 16 residues. Trimming took 6 bases from V and 3 from J, leaving 20 bases between them. In DNA form, the CDR3 reads TGTGCCAGCAGCTATGGTCCGGGACAAGTAGAAGAGACCCAGTACTTC. Translating gives CASSYGPGQVEETQYF.

The chain has TRBV24-1 and TRBJ1-6; TRBD1 matches at 7 bases. V dropped 7 bases and J dropped 9; count of bases not matched to a gene: 11. This CDR3 contains 15 residues. Looked up from germline, CDR1 is KGHDR and CDR2 is SFDVKD. CDR3 nucleotides: TGTGCCACCAGAGCCCAGACAGGGCGAGTTTCACCCCTCCACTTT. Translation: CATRAQTGRVSPLHF.

This clonotype is termed medium-sized. The chain joins TRBV20-1 to TRBJ2-6; 11 bases match TRBD1. The CDR3 sequence is 17 residues long. V dropped 2 bases and J dropped 1; count of bases not matched to a gene: 4. In germline, CDR1 is DFQATT, CDR2 SNEGSKA (reference sequence). The CDR3 protein is CSARTGTGGSGANVLTF. In nucleotides, the CDR3 is TGCAGTGCTAGAACCGGGACAGGGGGATCTGGGGCCAACGTCCTGACTTTC.

The CDR3, as DNA: TGTGCCACCCCGCCGGAAGGGCCAATTTACAATGAGCAGTTCTTC. Its protein is CATPPEGPIYNEQFF. V gene TRBV19 combines with J gene TRBJ2-1; the D is unclear. CDR1 LNHDA and CDR2 SQIVND come from the germline V gene (reference sequence). The CDR3 runs 15 residues. The ends were cut back, 10 bases at V and 4 bases at J, with 20 bases in the middle.

This clonotype was found a few times. The chain has TRBV27 and TRBJ1-1; 7 nucleotides match TRBD1. In germline, CDR1 is MNHEY, CDR2 SMNVEV (reference sequence). Losses at the gene ends were 5 bases for V and 11 bases for J; bases not matched to a gene: 11. This CDR3 contains 13 residues. CDR3 loop: CASSPGGGDWAFF. The CDR3 nucleotides are TGTGCCAGCAGTCCCGGAGGGGGCGATTGGGCTTTCTTT.

In its sample, this clonotype ranks as medium-sized. This chain uses TRBV6-5 with TRBJ1-3; maybe TRBD1 (5 bases). Germline values: CDR1 MNHEY, CDR2 SVGAGI. Trimming took off 7 bases at V and 3 bases at J, with 19 bases between the two ends. CDR3 length: 16 residues. DNA for the CDR3: TGTGCCAGCACCTACAGCAGGGACGTGTTTGGAAACACCATATATTTT. It encodes CASTYSRDVFGNTIYF.

This clonotype rates as medium-sized. The V gene is TRBV5-6, the J gene TRBJ1-2; D not certain. Trimming cost V 4 bases and J 7 bases, with 14 bases left between them. The germline V gene encodes CDR1 SGHDT and CDR2 YYEEEE. The CDR3 contains 13 residues. This chain's CDR3 is CASSPAEDSGYTF. CDR3 DNA: TGTGCCAGCAGCCCCGCTGAGGACTCTGGCTACACCTTC.

The chain combines TRBV15 with TRBJ1-1, with unresolved D. V was shortened by 3 bases and J by 1 base, with 9 bases between the two germline ends. The CDR3 is made up of 14 amino acids. Per germline, CDR1 LNHNV and CDR2 YYDKDF (reference sequence). CDR3 bases: TGTGCCACCAGCAGTTCACGGCAGAACACTGAAGCTTTCTTT. As protein: CATSSSRQNTEAFF.

V usage is TRBV5-1 and J usage is TRBJ2-3; D is perhaps TRBD2 (6 bases). Trimming took off 1 base at V and 0 bases at J, with 12 bases between the two ends. Germline CDR1 SGHRS, CDR2 YFSETQ. CDR3 length: 16 amino acids. The DNA of the CDR3 is TGCGCCAGCAGCTTGTTAGCTGGGACTAGCACAGATACGCAGTATTTT. This gives the protein CASSLLAGTSTDTQYF.

This clonotype appeared a few times. The chain joins TRBV20-1 to TRBJ2-1; D unclear. Germline CDR1 DFQATT, CDR2 SNEGSKA (reference sequence). This CDR3 has 12 residues. V shed 0 bases and J shed 7 bases, with 7 bases lying between them. Here the CDR3 reads CSARDLMNEQFF. CDR3 nucleotides: TGCAGTGCTAGAGATCTTATGAATGAGCAGTTCTTC.

As regards this clonotype: A much larger clone lies one base from this, so it may be a read error. V and J are TRBV19 and TRBJ1-1; D not resolved. V was cut by 6 bases and J by 0 bases, with 14 bases left in between. From germline, CDR1 is LNHDA and CDR2 SQIVND (reference sequence). This CDR3 is 15 amino acids long. CDR3 DNA sequence: TGTGCCAGTAGCCTGGTATACGGGGTGAACACTGAAGCTTTCTTT. As protein: CASSLVYGVNTEAFF.

This sequence joins TRBV4-1 and TRBJ1-2, with 7 bases that match TRBD1. Germline V CDR1 and CDR2: MGHRA, YSYEKL. The CDR3 is made up of 14 amino acids. Trimming took 4 bases from V and 6 from J; bases not matched to a gene: 8. CDR3 nucleotide sequence: TGCGCCAGCAGCCCGGAGACAGGGAACCATGGCTACACCTTC. Translated, it gives CASSPETGNHGYTF.

In its sample, this clonotype is medium-sized (0.01 to 0.1%). J is TRBJ1-2 and V is TRBV12-3 or TRBV12-4; 9 positions agree with TRBD1. This CDR3 is built from 17 residues. Trimming removed 6 bases from V and 0 bases from J; junction bases left unmatched: 11. The DNA of the CDR3 is TGTGCCAGCAGCCAAGGGGGGACAGGGACCACTAACTATGGCTACACCTTC. Encoded protein: CASSQGGTGTTNYGYTF.

In its sample, this clonotype is medium-sized (0.01 to 0.1%). The V and J genes are TRBV12-3 or TRBV12-4 and TRBJ2-3, with TRBD1 identical over 9 bases. J gave up 3 bases and V 5 bases, and 9 bases lay outside the gene matches. This CDR3 contains 16 residues. This CDR3 is CASSGRQGDRTDTQYF. The CDR3, as DNA: TGTGCCAGCAGTGGAAGACAGGGGGATCGGACAGATACGCAGTATTTT.

A note on this clonotype: The junction departs from the called germline gene at one end, perhaps through a read error. This chain links TRBV25-1 with TRBJ1-6; possibly TRBD1 for D (6 bases). Germline CDR1 MGHDK, CDR2 SYGVNS. This CDR3 has 14 amino acids. The CDR3: CAISELQGRSPLHF. The CDR3 DNA reads as TGTGCCATCAGTGAATTACAGGGACGGTCACCCCTCCACTTT.

The chain links TRBV9 to TRBJ1-4, with 10 positions matching TRBD1. The CDR3 extends over 15 amino acids. Germline CDR1 is SGDLS and CDR2 is YYNGEE. Germline trimming cut 0 bases from V and 8 bases from J; bases unmatched to any gene: 4. Here the CDR3 DNA reads TGTGCCAGCAGCGTAGAGGGACAGGGGCAGGAAAAACTGTTTTTT. It is translated as CASSVEGQGQEKLFF.

This clonotype was detected a few times. The CDR3 coding sequence is TGTGCCAGCAGTTACTCGAAGGATTTAAACTATGGCTACACCTTC. This sequence encodes CASSYSKDLNYGYTF. J is TRBJ1-2 and V is TRBV6-5; no reliable D call. In germline, CDR1 is MNHEY, CDR2 SVGAGI. V lost 0 bases and J lost 2, with 10 bases in between. The CDR3 is 15 residues long.

This clonotype was found a few times. This chain uses TRBV6-1 with TRBJ2-7; weak D call: TRBD2 (5 bases). Germline loops: CDR1 MNHNS, CDR2 SASEGT. The length of the CDR3 is 11 residues. The V and J ends lost 10 bases and 6 bases respectively, with 13 bases between them. The CDR3: CATRGSGEQYF. Written as DNA, the CDR3 is TGTGCCACCAGAGGGTCGGGCGAGCAGTACTTC.

The CDR3 is CAWSVPGGSNQPQHF. The CDR3 DNA sequence: TGTGCCTGGAGTGTACCCGGGGGCAGCAATCAGCCCCAGCATTTT. The rearrangement joins TRBV30 to TRBJ1-5; a possible D gene is TRBD1 (6 bases). CDR1 is GTSNPN and CDR2 is SVGIG in the germline V gene (reference sequence). This CDR3 region has 15 residues. Between the trimmed V and J ends, which lost 0 bases and 1 base, there was a span of 10 bases.

There are a few counts of this clonotype. J is TRBJ2-7 and V is TRBV7-6; 14 bases align to TRBD2. Looked up from germline, CDR1 is SGHVS and CDR2 is FNYEAQ. This CDR3 has 16 amino acids. Unmatched junction bases numbered 2, after V lost 3 bases and J lost 1 base. CDR3 sequence: CASSFGTSGGSYEQYF. Written as DNA, the CDR3 is TGTGCCAGCAGCTTTGGGACTAGCGGGGGTTCCTACGAGCAGTACTTC. Combining the CDR3 with reference TRBV7-6 and TRBJ2-7 gives the whole variable domain GAGVSQSPRYKVTKRGQDVALRCDPISGHVSLYWYRQALGQGPEFLTYFNYEAQQDKSGLPNDRFSAERPEGSISTLTIQRTEQRDSAMYRCASSFGTSGGSYEQYFGPGTRLTVT.